Below, 22 T cell receptor beta chains from the same sample are listed, as sequenced in a study of T cell repertoires in cytomegalovirus infection. TCRdb reanalysed the reads using MiXCR and keeps one entry per CDR3 protein. This table has around 290,000 distinct CDR3 sequences, over 20% appearing once. Sequencing was performed on PBMCs. Receptor source: a human donor in good health (CMV status not recorded). Some clones in this sample may be carry-over from other donors' samples.

This clonotype appeared once. V is TRBV7-2 and J is TRBJ2-1; D perhaps matches TRBD2 (5 bases). V lost 5 bases and J lost 15, with 14 bases in between. The CDR3 has 11 residues. CDR1 is SGHTA, CDR2 FQGNSA, per germline. The CDR3 nucleotides are TGTGCCAGCAGCCTATCACTAGACCTGTTCTTC. This sequence encodes CASSLSLDLFF.

This clonotype was counted a few times. The gene calls are TRBV7-2 and TRBJ1-2; 11 bases match TRBD1. Germline values: CDR1 SGHTA, CDR2 FQGNSA. The CDR3 spans 14 residues. Losses at the gene ends were 5 bases for V and 4 bases for J; bases not matched to a gene: 3. As DNA, the CDR3 is TGTGCCAGCAGCACGGGGACAGGGGGCTATGGCTACACCTTC. Translated, it gives CASSTGTGGYGYTF.

This chain connects TRBV14 to TRBJ2-2; TRBD1 might be the D (6 bases). CDR1 is SGHDN and CDR2 is FVKESK in the germline V gene. V dropped 0 bases and J dropped 6 bases, with 17 bases sitting between them. The CDR3 extends over 17 amino acids. DNA of the CDR3: TGTGCCAGCAGCCAAGATCTTGGGGCAGGGGTTGCCGGGGAGCTGTTTTTT. Its protein product is CASSQDLGAGVAGELFF.

This clonotype was recorded many times. The chain combines TRBV10-1 with TRBJ2-2; D gene uncertain. Between the trimmed V and J ends, which lost 8 bases and 1 base, there was a span of 8 bases. The CDR3 has 13 residues. Germline V lookup: CDR1 WNHNN, CDR2 SYGVQD (reference sequence). The CDR3 bases are TGCGCCAGCGGTGGAGTGAACACCGGGGAGCTGTTTTTT. Its translation: CASGGVNTGELFF.

The chain couples TRBV9 to TRBJ2-3; 7 bases line up with TRBD2. Germline V gives CDR1 SGDLS, CDR2 YYNGEE. V trimming: 10 bases; J trimming: 4 bases; junction bases outside the gene matches: 12. CDR3 length equals 14 residues. The CDR3 bases are TGTGCCTCACGACTAGCAACGGGGGCAGATACGCAGTATTTT. Translation: CASRLATGADTQYF.

In its sample, this clonotype was seen a few times. The chain employs TRBV7-2 and TRBJ2-1, with 10 bases fitting TRBD2. Germline V gene sequence: CDR1 SGHTA, CDR2 FQGNSA. The CDR3 loop spans 15 amino acids. V was clipped by 6 bases and J by 4 bases; unmatched bases: 6. CDR3: CASRPTSGDYNEQFF. CDR3 bases: TGTGCCAGCAGACCAACTAGCGGGGATTACAATGAGCAGTTCTTC.

The gene calls are TRBV20-1 and TRBJ2-1; tentatively, D is TRBD1 or TRBD2 (5 bases each). Germline V gives CDR1 DFQATT, CDR2 SNEGSKA (reference sequence). The CDR3 spans 16 residues. V gave up 5 bases and J gave up 0 bases, with 17 bases separating them. The CDR3 loop reads CSAPRNRDGSYNEQFF. CDR3 bases: TGCAGTGCTCCCAGAAACCGGGACGGCTCCTACAATGAGCAGTTCTTC.

This clonotype was counted only a few times. The chain employs TRBV11-2 and TRBJ1-2; D is undetermined. CDR1 is SGHAT and CDR2 is FQNNGV in the germline V gene. Trimming took 3 bases from V and 2 from J, leaving 7 bases between them. The CDR3 runs to 13 residues. The CDR3 sequence: CASSFNGNYGYTF. The CDR3 DNA sequence: TGTGCCAGCAGCTTCAACGGGAACTATGGCTACACCTTC.

V gene TRBV6-2 or TRBV6-3 combines with J gene TRBJ2-7, with 9 nucleotides matching TRBD1. The CDR3 runs 15 residues. The germline gives CDR1 MNHEY, CDR2 SVGEGT. Unmatched junction bases numbered 3, after V lost 0 bases and J lost 3 bases. The CDR3 region is CASSYSGTGFYEQYF. CDR3 DNA: TGTGCCAGCAGTTACTCCGGGACAGGGTTCTACGAGCAGTACTTC.

This clonotype was counted between two and nine times. The V call is TRBV20-1, the J call TRBJ1-1; 12 bases line up with TRBD1. With 5 bases clipped from V and 11 bases from J, the junction kept 9 bases outside the gene matches. Germline V CDR1 and CDR2: DFQATT, SNEGSKA (reference sequence). This CDR3 has 13 residues. CDR3 DNA sequence: TGCAGTGCTCCCGGGACAGGGGGCGTTGAGGCTTTCTTT. It encodes CSAPGTGGVEAFF.

The V gene is TRBV10-3, the J gene TRBJ2-1, with D uncertain. Trimming removed 0 bases at V and 0 bases at J, with 9 bases between. Germline V gene sequence: CDR1 ENHRY, CDR2 SYGVKD. The CDR3 has 16 residues. In DNA, the CDR3 is TGTGCCATCAGTGAGTCGGCCACAAGCTCCTACAATGAGCAGTTCTTC. It is translated as CAISESATSSYNEQFF.

The sample holds many counts of this clonotype. The chain is built from TRBV28 and TRBJ2-5; D gene uncertain. The CDR3 covers 14 residues. The germline V gene has CDR1 MDHEN and CDR2 SYDVKM. V lost 3 bases, J lost 1 base, and 9 bases lay in between. The CDR3: CASSFGPGQETQYF. CDR3 bases: TGTGCCAGCAGTTTTGGGCCCGGCCAAGAGACCCAGTACTTC.

The table lists this clonotype with a few counts. The V gene is TRBV12-3 or TRBV12-4, the J gene TRBJ2-5; the match to TRBD2 covers 11 bases. The CDR3 sequence is 16 residues long. V trimming: 5 bases; J trimming: 5 bases; junction bases outside the gene matches: 10. The CDR3 reads CASSARTSGSRETQYF. In DNA form, the CDR3 reads TGTGCCAGCAGTGCCCGAACTAGCGGGAGTCGCGAGACCCAGTACTTC.

The table lists this clonotype with many counts. The chain is built from TRBV7-2 and TRBJ2-1; possible D gene TRBD2, 6 bases. CDR1 and CDR2 from the germline V gene are SGHTA and FQGNSA. This CDR3 region has 16 residues. Trimming removed 1 base at V and 6 bases at J, with 16 bases between. The CDR3 is CASSLDGATRGNEQFF. The CDR3 DNA reads TGTGCCAGCAGCTTAGATGGAGCGACTAGAGGCAATGAGCAGTTCTTC.

The genes are TRBV14 and TRBJ2-3; D perhaps matches TRBD2 (6 bases). Germline loops: CDR1 SGHDN, CDR2 FVKESK. The CDR3 totals 14 residues. The V end was cut by 1 base, the J end by 4 bases, with 9 bases between. The CDR3 loop reads CASSQGLGADTQYF. The CDR3 DNA is TGTGCCAGCAGCCAAGGACTAGGAGCAGATACGCAGTATTTT.

For the CDR3, the DNA is TGTGCCAGCTTGCGGACTTTCACAGATACGCAGTATTTT. Translation gives CASLRTFTDTQYF. The chain uses TRBV7-9 and TRBJ2-3, with D possibly being TRBD2 (5 bases). CDR1 and CDR2 from the germline V gene are SEHNR and FQNEAQ (reference sequence). This CDR3 is 13 amino acids long. Trimming stripped 8 bases from V and 2 bases from J, with 11 bases between.

The V gene is TRBV28, the J gene TRBJ2-5, with D uncertain. CDR3 length equals 15 residues. CDR1 MDHEN and CDR2 SYDVKM come from the germline V gene. Trimming took off 5 bases at V and 0 bases at J, with 13 bases between the two ends. As DNA, the CDR3 is TGTGCCAGCAGTCGACCCCCCTTGTACCAAGAGACCCAGTACTTC. It translates to CASSRPPLYQETQYF.

This clonotype was observed once. The DNA for the CDR3 is TGCAGTGCCCGAGTCGGGCTCCCAGGTTTTTCCCTCCACTTT. Protein sequence: CSARVGLPGFSLHF. The genes are TRBV20-1 and TRBJ1-6; D uncertain. Germline V CDR1 and CDR2: DFQATT, SNEGSKA (reference sequence). The CDR3 loop spans 14 amino acids. V lost 6 bases to trimming and J lost 14 bases, with 23 bases between them.

This CDR3 reads CSASYRDRGHDEQFF. CDR3 nucleotide sequence: TGCAGTGCTTCTTACCGGGACAGGGGGCACGATGAGCAGTTCTTC. The chain joins TRBV20-1 to TRBJ2-1; 12 bases fit TRBD1. This CDR3 has 15 residues. Germline V CDR1 and CDR2: DFQATT, SNEGSKA (reference sequence). V lost 5 bases, J lost 8 bases, and 10 bases stayed unmatched.

This clonotype showed up many times. The chain couples TRBV7-2 to TRBJ2-5; 8 positions match TRBD2. In germline, CDR1 is SGHTA, CDR2 FQGNSA. Losses at the gene ends were 5 bases for V and 2 bases for J; bases not matched to a gene: 10. The CDR3 spans 16 residues. The CDR3 loop reads CASSPRVAGIQETQYF. The CDR3 DNA follows: TGTGCCAGCAGCCCCAGGGTAGCGGGGATACAAGAGACCCAGTACTTC.

Ten or more counts support this clonotype. This rearrangement joins TRBV7-2 to TRBJ2-5, with 7 bases lining up with TRBD1. The junction had 9 bases not matched to a gene; V was cut back by 5 bases and J by 0 bases. Per the germline V gene, CDR1 is SGHTA and CDR2 is FQGNSA. The CDR3 covers 16 residues. As DNA, the CDR3 is TGTGCCAGCAGCGTCAGCCGGGACAGCTACCAAGAGACCCAGTACTTC. It codes for CASSVSRDSYQETQYF.

V usage is TRBV4-1 and J usage is TRBJ1-2; D is uncertain. The CDR3 spans 14 residues. Germline CDR1 reads MGHRA; CDR2 reads YSYEKL. V gave up 0 bases and J gave up 6 bases, with 11 bases separating them. The chain's CDR3 is CASSQEAAGDGYTF. CDR3 nucleotide sequence: TGCGCCAGCAGCCAAGAAGCTGCCGGGGATGGCTACACCTTC.